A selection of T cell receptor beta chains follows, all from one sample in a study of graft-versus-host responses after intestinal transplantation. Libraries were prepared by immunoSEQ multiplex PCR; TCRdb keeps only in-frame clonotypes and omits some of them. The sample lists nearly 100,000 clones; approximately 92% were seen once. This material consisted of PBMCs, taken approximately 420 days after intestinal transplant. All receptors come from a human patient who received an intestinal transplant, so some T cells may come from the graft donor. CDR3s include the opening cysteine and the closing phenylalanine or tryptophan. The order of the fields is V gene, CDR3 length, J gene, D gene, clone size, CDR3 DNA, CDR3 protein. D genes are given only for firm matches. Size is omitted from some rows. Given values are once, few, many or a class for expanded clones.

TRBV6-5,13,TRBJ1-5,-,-,TGTGCCAGCAGTTCCACTGCCGCCCAGCCCCAGCATTTT,CASSSTAAQPQHF
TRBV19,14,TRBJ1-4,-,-,TGTGCCAGTAGTATTCTCCTCGGACCAGAAAAACTGTTTTTT,CASSILLGPEKLFF
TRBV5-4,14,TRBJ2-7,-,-,TGTGCCAGCAGCTTGCCGCTCAGCTCCTACGAGCAGTACTTC,CASSLPLSSYEQYF
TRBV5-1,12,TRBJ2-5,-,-,TGCGCTAGCAGCTTGGATGGTGAGACCCAGTACTTC,CASSLDGETQYF
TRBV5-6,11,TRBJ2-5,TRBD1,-,TGTGCCAGCAGCTTACAGGGGGAGCAGTACTTC,CASSLQGEQYF
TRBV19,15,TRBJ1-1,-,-,TGTGCCAGTAGACTTTTCGGACGGACTAACACTGAAGCTTTCTTT,CASRLFGRTNTEAFF
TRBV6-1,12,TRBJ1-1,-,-,TGTGCCAGCAGTGAAACGACACTAGGGGCTTTCTTT,CASSETTLGAFF
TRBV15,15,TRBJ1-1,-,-,TGTGCCACCAGCAGAGATGGGGTTATATGGACTGAAGCTTTCTTT,CATSRDGVIWTEAFF
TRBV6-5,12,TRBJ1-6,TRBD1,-,TGTGCCAGCCGACAGGGTGGTTCACCCCTCCACTTT,CASRQGGSPLHF
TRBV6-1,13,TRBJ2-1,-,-,TGTGCCAGCACCCAGGACAGTTACAATGAGCAGTTCTTC,CASTQDSYNEQFF
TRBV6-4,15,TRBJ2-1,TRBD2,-,TGTGCCAGCAGTGTTAGCGGGGGCTCCTACAATGAGCAGTTCTTC,CASSVSGGSYNEQFF
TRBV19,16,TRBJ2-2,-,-,TGTGCCAGTAGCCAAGGGGTCCTACCTAACACCGGGGAGCTGTTTTTT,CASSQGVLPNTGELFF
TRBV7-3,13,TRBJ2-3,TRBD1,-,TGTGCCAGCAGCCAGGGGGGCACAGATACGCAGTATTTT,CASSQGGTDTQYF
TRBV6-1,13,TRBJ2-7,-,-,TGTGCCAGCAGTGAAGTGGGACCTTGGGGGCAGTACTTC,CASSEVGPWGQYF
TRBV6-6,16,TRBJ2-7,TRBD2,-,TGTGCCAGCAGTTACTCGAGCCTAGCGGGGGGCTACGAGCAGTACTTC,CASSYSSLAGGYEQYF
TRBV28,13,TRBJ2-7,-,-,TGTGCCAGCAGTTTAGGTACAGACTACGAGCAGTACTTC,CASSLGTDYEQYF
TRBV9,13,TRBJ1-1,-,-,TGTGCCAGCAGCGCCTCAGCGAACACTGAAGCTTTCTTT,CASSASANTEAFF
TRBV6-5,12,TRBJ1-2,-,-,TGTGCCAGCACCTCTGGGGGAGGTGGCTACACCTTC,CASTSGGGGYTF
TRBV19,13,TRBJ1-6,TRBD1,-,TGTGCCAGTAGTACGGACAGGCCGTCACCCCTCCACTTT,CASSTDRPSPLHF
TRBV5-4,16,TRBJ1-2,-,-,TGTGCCAGCAACTTATACTGGGGGGATTCTATGGATGGCTACACCTTC,CASNLYWGDSMDGYTF
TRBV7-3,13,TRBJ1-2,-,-,TGTGCCAGCAGCCCCCACAGGGACTCTGGCTACACCTTC,CASSPHRDSGYTF
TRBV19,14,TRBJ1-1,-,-,TGTGCCAGTAGTATCGGTGCTTTTGGCACTGAAGCTTTCTTT,CASSIGAFGTEAFF
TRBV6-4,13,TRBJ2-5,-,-,TGTGCCAGCAGTGACTCGTTTGGCGAGACCCAGTACTTC,CASSDSFGETQYF
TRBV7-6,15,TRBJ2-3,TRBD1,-,TGTGCCAGCAGCTTAGGAGGGGGCGCGGGAGATACGCAGTATTTT,CASSLGGGAGDTQYF
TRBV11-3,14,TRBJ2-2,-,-,TGTGCCAGCAGCGGGTCAACCTTGACCGGGGAGCTGTTTTTT,CASSGSTLTGELFF
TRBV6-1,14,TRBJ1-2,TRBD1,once,TGTGCCAGCAGACCCGGACAGGGGGTTTATGGCTACACCTTC,CASRPGQGVYGYTF
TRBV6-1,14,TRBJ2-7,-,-,TGTGCCAGCAGTGAAGCGCTCAGGGGCGTTGAGCAGTACTTC,CASSEALRGVEQYF
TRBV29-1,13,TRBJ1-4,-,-,TGCAGCGTTGAGCTCGGGAGTAGTGAAAAACTGTTTTTT,CSVELGSSEKLFF
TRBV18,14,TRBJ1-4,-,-,TGTGCCAGCTCACCAGCCAGGCTAAATGAAAAACTGTTTTTT,CASSPARLNEKLFF
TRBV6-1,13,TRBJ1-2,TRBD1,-,TGTGCCAGCAGCCGACAGGGGACCTATGGCTACACCTTC,CASSRQGTYGYTF
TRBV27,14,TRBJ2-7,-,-,TGTGCCAGCAGTTTACGGTATGGCGAGCTGGGTCAGTACTTC,CASSLRYGELGQYF
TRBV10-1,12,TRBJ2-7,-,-,TGCGCCAGCAGTGGGGCAGGGAACGAGCAGTACTTC,CASSGAGNEQYF
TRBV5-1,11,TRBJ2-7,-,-,TGCGCCAGCGCCGGGGGCTACGAGCAGTACTTC,CASAGGYEQYF
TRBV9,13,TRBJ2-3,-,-,TGTGCCAGTGGTATTCTCAGCACAGATACGCAGTATTTT,CASGILSTDTQYF
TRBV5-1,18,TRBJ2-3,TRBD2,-,TGCGCCAGCAGCCCCTGGGGGCTAGCGGGGGCCTACACAGATACGCAGTATTTT,CASSPWGLAGAYTDTQYF
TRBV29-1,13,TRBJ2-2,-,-,TGCAGCGGAAGGGGAAGTATGACCGGGGAGCTGTTTTTT,CSGRGSMTGELFF
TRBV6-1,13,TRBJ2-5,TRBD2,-,TGTGCCGTACTAGCGGCAATTGATGGGACCCAGTACTTC,CAVLAAIDGTQYF
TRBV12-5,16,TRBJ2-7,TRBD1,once,TGTGCTAGTGGGAGGGGACAGCCCCCCAACTCCTACGAGCAGTACTTC,CASGRGQPPNSYEQYF
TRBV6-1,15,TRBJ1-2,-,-,TGTGCCAGCAGTGAACTCTCGGGTTCTAACTATGGCTACACCTTC,CASSELSGSNYGYTF
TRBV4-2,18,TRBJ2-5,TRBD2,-,TGTGCCAGCAGCCAGCAAACGACTAGCGGGGGGGCCTGGGAGACCCAGTACTTC,CASSQQTTSGGAWETQYF
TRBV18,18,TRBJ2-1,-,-,TGTGCCAGCTCACCAAAGCGCGCCGGGGCTGGGGCCTACAATGAGCAGTTCTTC,CASSPKRAGAGAYNEQFF
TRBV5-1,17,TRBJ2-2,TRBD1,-,TGCGCCAGCAGCCGGGACAGGGGGCCCCGGGGGAGCGGGGAGCTGTTTTTT,CASSRDRGPRGSGELFF
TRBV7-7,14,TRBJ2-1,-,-,TGTGCTAGCAGCTTAGGCGGGTTTAACAATGAGCAGTTCTTC,CASSLGGFNNEQFF
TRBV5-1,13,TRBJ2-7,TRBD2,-,TGCGCCAGCGGCTCGCGGGGGAGGGACGAGCAGTACTTC,CASGSRGRDEQYF
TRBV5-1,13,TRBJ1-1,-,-,TGCGCCAGCGGGGCAGGGACTAACACTGAAGCTTTCTTT,CASGAGTNTEAFF
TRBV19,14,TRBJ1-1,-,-,TGTGCCAGTTGTTCTAAAACAGACAACACTGAAGCTTTCTTT,CASCSKTDNTEAFF
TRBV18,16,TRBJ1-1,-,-,TGTGCCAGCTCACCCATACTGGGGGAGAGGGTTCCTGAAGCTTTCTTT,CASSPILGERVPEAFF
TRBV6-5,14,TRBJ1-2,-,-,TGTGCCAGCAGTGAAGGAACCGGGTCCTATGGCTACACCTTC,CASSEGTGSYGYTF
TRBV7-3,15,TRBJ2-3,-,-,TGTGCCAGCAGCCCCACGGGGGGCGTTACAGATACGCAGTATTTT,CASSPTGGVTDTQYF
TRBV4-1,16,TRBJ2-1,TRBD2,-,TGCGCCAGCAGCCAAGTGGGGACTAGCGGGGGGGCAGGGCAGTTCTTC,CASSQVGTSGGAGQFF
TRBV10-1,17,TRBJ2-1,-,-,TGCGCCAGCAGTTCGCTAGCCCTAGGTGGTTCCTACAATGAGCAGTTCTTC,CASSSLALGGSYNEQFF
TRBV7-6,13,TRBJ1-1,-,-,TGTGCCAGCAGCACCACAGGGTACACTGAAGCTTTCTTT,CASSTTGYTEAFF
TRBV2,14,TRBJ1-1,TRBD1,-,TGTGCCAGCCGCCTGGGACAGCTGAACACTGAAGCTTTCTTT,CASRLGQLNTEAFF
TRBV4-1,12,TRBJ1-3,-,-,TGCGCCAGCGGAGTTCCTGGAAACACCATATATTTT,CASGVPGNTIYF
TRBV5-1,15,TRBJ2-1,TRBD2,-,TGCGCCAGCAGCTTGCTGCGGGGGGGCCCCAATGAGCAGTTCTTC,CASSLLRGGPNEQFF
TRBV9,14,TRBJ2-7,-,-,TGTGCCAGCAGCCGGGACTCAGACTCCTACGAGCAGTACTTC,CASSRDSDSYEQYF
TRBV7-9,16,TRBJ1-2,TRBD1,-,TGTGCCAGCAGCTTAACTTTCTTCAGGGGGCGAGATGGCTACACCTTC,CASSLTFFRGRDGYTF
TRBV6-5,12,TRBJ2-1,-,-,TGTGCCAGCAGTTACACCACAGGGGAGCAGTTCTTC,CASSYTTGEQFF
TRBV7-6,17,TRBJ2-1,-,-,TGTGCCAGCAGCCCCCTAGGGGCGGCGCCCGGGTACAATGAGCAGTTCTTC,CASSPLGAAPGYNEQFF